Given below is one T cell receptor (beta chain) in context. Its antigen is unknown. The sample originates from a study of cytomegalovirus exposure and HLA in healthy donors. Whole-study results and caveats: Later, an analysis showed that TCR beta chains associated with HLA were more clonally expanded than others that were equally common.

With 3 bases removed from V and 3 bases from J, the gap between germline ends came to 16 bases. CDR1 and CDR2 from the germline V gene are SGHDT and YYEEEE. CDR3 length: 16 amino acids. PCR involved 60 Vbeta and 13 Jbeta primers. The data were produced by immunoSEQ multiplex PCR, yet TCRdb's version contains in-frame clones alone and is incomplete. The sample holds more than 110,000 clones; 80% are singletons and the top ten take 2% to 2.5%. This TCR was sampled from a man in his thirties or forties in good health and CMV-seronegative. Specimen: PBMCs. This sequence joins TRBV5-6 and TRBJ2-1, with no clear D. CDR3 nucleotide sequence: TGTGCCAGCAGCTCCCGAGGTGGCCAGAACTACAATGAGCAGTTCTTC. This translates into CASSSRGGQNYNEQFF.